These 10 T cell receptor beta chains originate from one sample sequenced in a study of cytomegalovirus exposure and HLA in healthy donors. PCR involved 60 Vbeta and 13 Jbeta primers. Some clones are missing from TCRdb's copy, which holds only in-frame ones; the method was immunoSEQ multiplex PCR. This sample yields roughly 170,000 clones, of which roughly 87% are seen a single time; about 1.6% belongs to the top ten. The sequenced sample was PBMCs. The receptors were sampled from a man in his forties or fifties in good health and CMV-seronegative.

The chain couples TRBV5-1 to TRBJ1-3; D is perhaps TRBD1 (6 bases). This CDR3 contains 15 residues. V was pared by 0 bases and J by 4 bases, with 11 bases between. CDR1 and CDR2 (germline): SGHRS, YFSETQ. The CDR3 loop reads CASSLGVQGGNTIYF. DNA for the CDR3: TGCGCCAGCAGCTTGGGAGTCCAGGGGGGAAACACCATATATTTT.

V and J are TRBV6-5 and TRBJ1-4; D is possibly TRBD1 (6 bases). Trimming took off 6 bases at V and 3 bases at J, with 14 bases between the two ends. Germline assignment: CDR1 MNHEY and CDR2 SVGAGI. The CDR3 has 15 amino acids. The CDR3 loop reads CASSPLGASNEKLFF. The CDR3, as DNA: TGTGCCAGCAGCCCCCTGGGGGCGTCTAATGAAAAACTGTTTTTT.

The chain employs TRBV7-9 and TRBJ1-3; 11 bases map to TRBD1. CDR1 SEHNR and CDR2 FQNEAQ come from the germline V gene (reference sequence). Trimming removed 6 bases from V and 4 bases from J; junction bases left unmatched: 8. This CDR3 has 16 residues. The CDR3 nucleotides are TGTGCCAGCAGTCCTGGGACAGGGGGTTTCGGAAACACCATATATTTT. Amino acids: CASSPGTGGFGNTIYF.

The chain has TRBV18 and TRBJ2-3, with TRBD2 matching over 7 bases. J lost 5 bases, V lost 3 bases, and 5 bases had no gene match. This CDR3 region has 14 residues. The germline gives CDR1 KGHSH, CDR2 LQKENI. Here the CDR3 reads CASSPSLAEDTQYF. Written as DNA, the CDR3 is TGTGCCAGCTCACCCTCCCTAGCGGAAGATACGCAGTATTTT.

The J gene is TRBJ1-5, the V gene TRBV19; weak D call: TRBD1 (5 bases). Germline assignment: CDR1 LNHDA and CDR2 SQIVND (reference sequence). Trimming cost V 7 bases and J 2 bases, with 12 bases left between them. CDR3 size: 14 residues. In DNA, the CDR3 is TGTGCCAGTACCCACGGAGGGGGCAATCAGCCCCAGCATTTT. Its protein is CASTHGGGNQPQHF.

The J gene is TRBJ2-5, the V gene TRBV5-6; possibly TRBD2 for D (6 bases). The end of the DNA aligns better with TRBJ2-7, so the J call may be wrong. This CDR3 region has 16 residues. Germline CDR1 and CDR2: SGHDT and YYEEEE. CDR3: CASSLGTPNHKGEQYF. CDR3 nucleotide sequence: TGTGCCAGCAGCCTGGGGACTCCCAATCACAAGGGCGAGCAGTACTTC.

This clone has only a few counts. The chain links TRBV6-5 to TRBJ2-7, with 10 nucleotides matching TRBD1. This CDR3 is built from 14 residues. Germline loops: CDR1 MNHEY, CDR2 SVGAGI. The V and J ends lost 0 bases and 5 bases, in that order; junction bases with no gene match: 1. The CDR3 sequence: CASSYSGTGDEQYF. The CDR3 DNA reads as TGTGCCAGCAGTTACTCGGGGACAGGGGACGAGCAGTACTTC.

V gene TRBV5-1 combines with J gene TRBJ2-1; 9 bases agree with TRBD1. This CDR3 spans 14 amino acids. V lost 5 bases and J lost 8; bases outside the gene matches: 8. In germline, CDR1 is SGHRS, CDR2 YFSETQ. CDR3 in amino acids: CASSSGQGIHEQFF. Written as DNA, the CDR3 is TGCGCCAGCAGTTCCGGACAGGGGATCCATGAGCAGTTCTTC.

The chain employs TRBV5-1 and TRBJ2-6, with a possible D match to TRBD1 (5 bases). This CDR3 spans 16 amino acids. V was shortened by 4 bases and J by 3 bases, with 14 bases between the two germline ends. Germline CDR1 and CDR2: SGHRS and YFSETQ. DNA of the CDR3: TGCGCCAGCAGCCAACGGCCCACAGGTGGGGCCAACGTCCTGACTTTC. This encodes CASSQRPTGGANVLTF.

V gene TRBV5-1 combines with J gene TRBJ2-2, with 8 bases matching TRBD2. V lost 4 bases and J lost 0; bases outside the gene matches: 8. The CDR3 length is 17 residues. Germline CDR1 is SGHRS and CDR2 is YFSETQ. The CDR3 bases are TGCGCCAGCAGCGCCGCCCTGACTAGCGCGAACACCGGGGAGCTGTTTTTT. It codes for CASSAALTSANTGELFF.